The rows below give T cell receptor beta chains drawn from one sample of a study of blood T cell repertoires in COVID-19. The method was immunoSEQ multiplex PCR; TCRdb's version includes in-frame clones alone and lacks a portion of them. Of approximately 170,000 clones listed, more than 75% were seen once; the top ten hold 2.5% to 3%. Source material: peripheral blood. The origin of the receptors is a woman of 80 years or more with COVID-19, enrolled during active disease. Both conserved end residues are part of each CDR3. The D gene is left open where the match is weak. Where a row states a size, it is once, few, many or the class of an expanded clone; other rows omit it.

.	.	TRBV3-1/TRBV3-2	TRBJ2-1	TGTGCCAGCAGCCAAGCGGGTGAGCAGTTCTTC	CASSQAGEQFF
.	TRBD1	TRBV13	TRBJ2-3	TGTGCCAGCAGCTTCTGGACAGGGGACACAGATACGCAGTATTTT	CASSFWTGDTDTQYF
.	TRBD2	TRBV7-9	TRBJ2-1	TGTGCCAGCACCTCCGGTCTAGCGGGAGATAATGAGCAGTTCTTC	CASTSGLAGDNEQFF
.	.	TRBV5-1	TRBJ1-1	TGCGCCAGCAGCTTGGTTGGGACACTGAACACTGAAGCTTTCTTT	CASSLVGTLNTEAFF
.	TRBD1	TRBV7-2	TRBJ2-3	TGTGCCAGCAGCTCGGCCCTCCGGGACAGGGGCACAGATACGCAGTATTTT	CASSSALRDRGTDTQYF
.	TRBD2	TRBV3-1/TRBV3-2	TRBJ2-1	TGTGCCAGCAGCCAAGTGGGACTAGCGGGAGAGGTTGAGCAGTTCTTC	CASSQVGLAGEVEQFF
.	.	TRBV5-1	TRBJ1-2	TGCGCCAGCAGCCAGGGTGAACAAGGCTATGGCTACACCTTC	CASSQGEQGYGYTF
.	TRBD1	TRBV5-1	TRBJ1-4	TGCGCCAGCAGCCCCGGGACAGGGAATGCTAATGAAAAACTGTTTTTT	CASSPGTGNANEKLFF
.	TRBD1	TRBV11-2	TRBJ1-5	TGTGCCAGCAGCTTCACAGGGGTAGGCAATCAGCCCCAGCATTTT	CASSFTGVGNQPQHF
.	TRBD2	TRBV6-2/TRBV6-3	TRBJ2-7	TGTGCCAGCAGTTACTCCTCTAGCGGGGAGGGCCCCTACGAGCAGTACTTC	CASSYSSSGEGPYEQYF
few	.	TRBV28	TRBJ2-1	TGTGCCAGCAGCAACCAAAGGAGGGGTGAGCAGTTCTTC	CASSNQRRGEQFF
once	.	TRBV11-2	TRBJ2-1	TGTGCCAGCAGCTTCACTAGCAATGAGCAGTTCTTC	CASSFTSNEQFF
.	.	TRBV7-9	TRBJ1-6	TGTGCCAGCAGGGAGGGGAATTCACCCCTCCACTTT	CASREGNSPLHF
once	TRBD2	TRBV5-1	TRBJ2-1	TGCGCCAGCAGGGAGGGACTACAACACTACAATGAGCAGTTCTTC	CASREGLQHYNEQFF
.	TRBD1	TRBV6-5	TRBJ1-5	TGTGCCACCCTGGAGACAGGGAATCAGCCCCAGCATTTT	CATLETGNQPQHF
.	TRBD1	TRBV6-2/TRBV6-3	TRBJ1-4	TGTGCCAGCAGTTCAACTCTACAGGGACAGGGCAATGAAAAACTGTTTTTT	CASSSTLQGQGNEKLFF
.	TRBD2	TRBV28	TRBJ2-2	TGTGCCAGCAGTTCCCTCGGGACTAGCGGGAACACCGGGGAGCTGTTTTTT	CASSSLGTSGNTGELFF